This T cell receptor beta chain was recorded in a study of T cell changes during pregnancy in multiple sclerosis. Germline V gene lookup returns CDR1 LGHNA and CDR2 YNFKEQ. The V end lost 0 bases, the J end lost 0 bases, and 10 bases lay between the germline ends. This CDR3 region has 16 residues. Profiled with immunoSEQ multiplex PCR; TCRdb holds only in-frame clones, not every one. Here the sample spans roughly 30,000 clones, 70% to 90% being singletons. The chain is built from TRBV4-2 and TRBJ2-3, with D possibly being TRBD1 (5 bases). The sequencing here drew on CD4+ T cells from peripheral blood mononuclear cells, taken in the first trimester of pregnancy. The clonotype originates from a female donor in good health, enrolled as a control in a pregnancy study. DNA of the CDR3: TGTGCCAGCAGCCAAGAGGGGCTAGGGAGCACAGATACGCAGTATTTT. Translation gives CASSQEGLGSTDTQYF.